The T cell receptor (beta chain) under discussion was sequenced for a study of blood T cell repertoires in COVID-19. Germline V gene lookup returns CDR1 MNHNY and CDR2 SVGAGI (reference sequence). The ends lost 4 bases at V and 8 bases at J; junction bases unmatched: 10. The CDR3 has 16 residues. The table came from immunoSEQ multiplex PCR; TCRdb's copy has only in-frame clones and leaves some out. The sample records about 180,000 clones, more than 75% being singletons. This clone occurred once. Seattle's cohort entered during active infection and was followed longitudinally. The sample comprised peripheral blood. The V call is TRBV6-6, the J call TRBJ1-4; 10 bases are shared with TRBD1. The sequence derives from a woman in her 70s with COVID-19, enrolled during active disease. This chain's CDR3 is CASSSPDRGRGEKLFF. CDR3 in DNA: TGTGCCAGCAGTTCCCCTGACAGGGGGCGAGGGGAAAAACTGTTTTTT.